The clone carrying this TCR beta chain was detected a few times. Its specificity is unknown. The data stem from a study of blood T cells in healthy people across ages. Researchers collected 9.5 to 10 milliliters of peripheral blood from every single donor. The germline CDR1 and CDR2 sequences are SGHKS and YYEKEE (reference sequence). V lost 1 base and J 1 base, leaving 9 bases between the germline ends. The CDR3 is 15 residues long. Study observations and caveats: Strong correlation was found linking TCR beta diversity to naive T cell percentage.

Primed by a sample-barcoded 5' primer and a J-beta primer mix, a second PCR proceeded for about 6 to 11 cycles. MiXCR was run by TCRdb on the 5' RACE reads, yielding one entry per CDR3 protein. The repertoire includes about 1.4 million distinct CDR3 sequences, approximately 59% of them detected once, and 5.5% to 8% sits in the top ten. This rearrangement joins TRBV5-5 to TRBJ2-1, with D unclear. The sequencing input was blood. The receptor comes from a man aged 18 to 30 in good health. CDR3 in DNA: TGTGCCAGCAGCTTGAGGGTGACTTCCTACAATGAGCAGTTCTTC. Amino acid sequence: CASSLRVTSYNEQFF.